The 25 T cell receptor beta chains below come from one sample, sequenced in a study of blood T cells in healthy people across ages. Through a sample-barcoded 5' primer and a J-beta primer mix, a second PCR was run for about 6 to 11 cycles. TCRdb re-called the 5' RACE reads through MiXCR, storing one row per CDR3 protein. The sample contains 450,000 to 600,000 distinct CDR3 sequences, about 27% of which appear only once. The same sample was also used in a study of T cells of mothers and their children.

Sequencing was carried out using blood. The receptors were sampled from a boy between 2 and 10 years old in good health.

The V and J genes are TRBV20-1 and TRBJ2-5, with 9 positions matching TRBD2. CDR1 DFQATT and CDR2 SNEGSKA come from the germline V gene (reference sequence). V shed 1 base and J 4 bases; nucleotides not matched to a gene: 13. The CDR3 has 17 residues. CDR3 protein: CSARVWLAGFPTETQYF. CDR3 DNA sequence: TGCAGTGCTAGAGTATGGCTAGCGGGGTTCCCAACAGAGACCCAGTACTTC.

About this clonotype: One junction end disagrees with the germline gene, perhaps due to a read error. The rearrangement links TRBV9 to TRBJ2-3; D is ambiguous. CDR3 length equals 14 residues. CDR1 is SGDLS, CDR2 YYNGEE, per germline. The CDR3 nucleotides read TGTGCCAGCAGCGGGCCGGGCCCCACAGCTACGCAGTATTTT. It yields the protein CASSGPGPTATQYF.

This clonotype was found many times. This chain links TRBV5-5 with TRBJ1-1; D possibly corresponds to TRBD1 (6 bases). Germline loops: CDR1 SGHKS, CDR2 YYEKEE (reference sequence). The CDR3 runs to 15 residues. The V end was cut by 0 bases, the J end by 1 base, with 10 bases between. CDR3 in amino acids: CASSLVAGANTEAFF. In DNA, the CDR3 is TGTGCCAGCAGCTTGGTGGCGGGGGCGAACACTGAAGCTTTCTTT.

This clonotype was observed a handful of times. This chain joins TRBV7-9 and TRBJ1-2; no clear D gene. The CDR3 length is 15 residues. Trimming stripped 5 bases from V and 2 bases from J, with 15 bases between. Germline V gene lookup returns CDR1 SEHNR and CDR2 FQNEAQ (reference sequence). This CDR3 reads CASSPPSGRNYGYTF. The CDR3 nucleotides are TGTGCCAGCAGCCCCCCAAGCGGGAGAAACTATGGCTACACCTTC.

A few counts support this clonotype. This chain links TRBV6-1 with TRBJ2-7, with TRBD2 matching 12 bases. V dropped 9 bases and J dropped 3; count of bases not matched to a gene: 9. CDR3 length equals 15 residues. CDR1 is MNHNS, CDR2 SASEGT, per germline. The chain's CDR3 is CASRSRLAGVYEQYF. CDR3 coding DNA: TGTGCCAGTAGATCCCGACTAGCGGGGGTCTACGAGCAGTACTTC.

V gene TRBV27 combines with J gene TRBJ2-4, with D unresolved. CDR1 MNHEY and CDR2 SMNVEV come from the germline V gene (reference sequence). Trimming left V 4 bases short and J 2 bases short, with 9 bases between. This CDR3 contains 14 residues. The chain's CDR3 is CASSSGRTKNIQYF. CDR3 nucleotide sequence: TGTGCCAGCAGTTCCGGGCGGACCAAAAACATTCAGTACTTC.

V gene TRBV20-1 combines with J gene TRBJ2-3; TRBD2 aligns across 8 bases. CDR3 length equals 15 residues. The germline gives CDR1 DFQATT, CDR2 SNEGSKA (reference sequence). The V gene end was trimmed by 5 bases and the J gene end by 2 bases; junction bases not matched to a gene: 9. CDR3 sequence: CSALPLAGLTDTQYF. DNA for the CDR3: TGCAGTGCTTTACCCTTAGCGGGACTCACAGATACGCAGTATTTT.

This clonotype has just a few counts. The rearrangement joins TRBV4-1 to TRBJ2-5; D call uncertain. Trimming stripped 1 base from V and 4 bases from J, with 13 bases between. CDR3 length: 15 amino acids. Looked up from germline, CDR1 is MGHRA and CDR2 is YSYEKL. The CDR3 protein is CASSQVYWGSETQYF. In DNA, the CDR3 is TGCGCCAGCAGCCAAGTTTATTGGGGTTCAGAGACCCAGTACTTC.

The V gene is TRBV5-1, the J gene TRBJ2-6, with unresolved D. Trimming removed 0 bases from V and 0 bases from J, with 10 bases in between. CDR1 and CDR2 from the germline V gene are SGHRS and YFSETQ. The CDR3 has 17 residues. CDR3 in DNA: TGCGCCAGCAGCTTGGCGTTACAGAGCTCTGGGGCCAACGTCCTGACTTTC. This codes for CASSLALQSSGANVLTF.

This clonotype was observed a handful of times. V is TRBV20-1 and J is TRBJ2-1; no clear D gene. The J call may be faulty, since TRBJ2-7 better matches the DNA end. This CDR3 spans 14 amino acids. Germline V lookup: CDR1 DFQATT, CDR2 SNEGSKA (reference sequence). DNA for the CDR3: TGCAGTGCTAGAGCGGGTACAGTCTCCTACGAGCAGTACTTC. Residues: CSARAGTVSYEQYF.

The chain has TRBV27 and TRBJ2-1; 8 bases fit TRBD2. The germline V gene has CDR1 MNHEY and CDR2 SMNVEV (reference sequence). Trimming removed 6 bases from V and 5 bases from J; junction bases left unmatched: 6. This CDR3 has 14 amino acids. The chain's CDR3 is CASRPGLGDNEQFF. DNA of the CDR3: TGTGCCAGCAGACCGGGACTAGGGGACAATGAGCAGTTCTTC.

This sequence joins TRBV9 and TRBJ2-5; TRBD2 matches 11 bases. The V segment lost 4 bases and the J segment 5 bases; nucleotides outside the gene matches: 13. Looked up from germline, CDR1 is SGDLS and CDR2 is YYNGEE. This CDR3 has 17 residues. The CDR3, as DNA: TGTGCCAGCAGCTTAGGGACTAGCGGTAGGGGGGGGGAGACCCAGTACTTC. This translates into CASSLGTSGRGGETQYF.

There are a few counts of this clonotype. The chain uses TRBV7-9 and TRBJ2-7; D not resolved. The germline gives CDR1 SEHNR, CDR2 FQNEAQ (reference sequence). The length of the CDR3 is 15 residues. V was pared by 5 bases and J by 2 bases, with 16 bases between. The CDR3 region has the DNA TGTGCCAGCAGCGAGCAAGACATAGCAACCTACGAGCAGTACTTC. Translated: CASSEQDIATYEQYF. Using reference TRBV7-9 and TRBJ2-7 for the parts outside the CDR3, the full variable domain is DTGVSQNPRHKITKRGQNVTFRCDPISEHNRLYWYRQTLGQGPEFLTYFQNEAQLEKSRLLSDRFSAERPKGSFSTLEIQRTEQGDSAMYLCASSEQDIATYEQYFGPGTRLTVT.

V is TRBV24-1 and J is TRBJ2-1; 7 nucleotides match TRBD1. Trimming at V came to 4 bases and at J to 16 bases, leaving 12 bases not matched to a gene. The CDR3 is made up of 13 amino acids. Germline V gene data show CDR1 as KGHDR and CDR2 as SFDVKD. The CDR3 is CATSDGTTGSLFF. CDR3 DNA sequence: TGTGCCACCAGTGACGGAACGACAGGGTCGTTATTCTTC.

The rearrangement links TRBV27 to TRBJ2-7, with 7 bases identical to TRBD1. Germline CDR1 reads MNHEY; CDR2 reads SMNVEV (reference sequence). V trimming: 2 bases; J trimming: 4 bases; junction bases outside the gene matches: 5. The CDR3 contains 14 residues. CDR3 DNA sequence: TGTGCCAGCAGTTTAGCCAAGGGGGCTTACGAGCAGTACTTC. Translation: CASSLAKGAYEQYF.

This chain links TRBV27 with TRBJ1-2, with D maybe TRBD1 (5 bases). Germline V gene lookup returns CDR1 MNHEY and CDR2 SMNVEV (reference sequence). Trimming removed 3 bases at V and 4 bases at J, with 18 bases between. This CDR3 region has 16 residues. The CDR3 nucleotides are TGTGCCAGCAGTTTTAGGGGCCGAGCGGGGGGCTATGGCTACACCTTC. Translating it yields CASSFRGRAGGYGYTF.

This clonotype was seen only a few times. For the CDR3, the DNA is TGCAGTGCCGAGGGGGGCACTAATGAAAAACTGTTTTTT. This translates into CSAEGGTNEKLFF. The chain carries TRBV20-1 and TRBJ1-4; tentative D call: TRBD1 (6 bases). This CDR3 has 13 residues. CDR1 is DFQATT, CDR2 SNEGSKA, per germline (reference sequence). Trimming removed 6 bases at V and 2 bases at J, with 10 bases between.

This clonotype was counted between two and nine times. This chain connects TRBV6-6 to TRBJ2-7, with D tentatively TRBD2 (5 bases). Germline V gene lookup returns CDR1 MNHNY and CDR2 SVGAGI (reference sequence). Trimming took 2 bases from V and 6 from J, leaving 14 bases between them. The CDR3 length is 14 residues. The CDR3, as DNA: TGTGCCAGCAGTTACGACGGTGGCGGGCTCGAGCAGTACTTC. Translating it yields CASSYDGGGLEQYF.

This clonotype was picked up many times. The chain recombines TRBV4-3 with TRBJ2-5, with 14 bases fitting TRBD2. Germline V gives CDR1 LGHNA, CDR2 YSLEER. V shed 4 bases and J 5 bases; nucleotides not matched to a gene: 6. This CDR3 has 16 amino acids. CDR3 sequence: CASSLGLAGVGETQYF. The CDR3 DNA sequence: TGCGCCAGCAGCCTGGGACTAGCGGGAGTTGGTGAGACCCAGTACTTC.

The V call is TRBV10-3, the J call TRBJ2-1, with D unclear. This CDR3 has 15 residues. Trimming took off 4 bases at V and 2 bases at J, with 12 bases between the two ends. CDR1 is ENHRY and CDR2 is SYGVKD in the germline V gene. The CDR3 here is CAISGEIPAYNEQFF. Here the CDR3 DNA reads TGTGCCATCAGTGGGGAAATCCCAGCCTACAATGAGCAGTTCTTC.

V is TRBV14 and J is TRBJ2-6, with 8 positions matching TRBD1. Germline V CDR1 and CDR2: SGHDN, FVKESK. V was pared by 6 bases and J by 2 bases, with 6 bases of the junction left unmatched. The CDR3 length is 16 residues. The CDR3 loop is CASRGQGMAGANVLTF. CDR3 DNA: TGTGCCAGCAGAGGACAGGGAATGGCTGGGGCCAACGTCCTGACTTTC.

The genes are TRBV9 and TRBJ2-7; 8 bases are shared with TRBD2. There are 16 residues in the CDR3. CDR1 is SGDLS, CDR2 YYNGEE, per germline. With 0 bases clipped from V and 0 bases from J, the junction kept 5 bases outside the gene matches. The chain's CDR3 is CASSVGGGPSSYEQYF. The CDR3 DNA follows: TGTGCCAGCAGCGTAGGCGGGGGGCCAAGCTCCTACGAGCAGTACTTC. Full variable domain (missing parts from reference TRBV9 and TRBJ2-7): DSGVTQTPKHLITATGQRVTLRCSPRSGDLSVYWYQQSLDQGLQFLIQYYNGEERAKGNILERFSAQQFPDLHSELNLSSLELGDSALYFCASSVGGGPSSYEQYFGPGTRLTVT.

This clonotype was counted between two and nine times. The V call is TRBV3-1, the J call TRBJ2-3; D might be TRBD1 (5 bases). The V and J ends lost 4 bases and 0 bases respectively, with 5 bases between them. Germline V gives CDR1 LGHDT, CDR2 YNNKEL (reference sequence). The CDR3 length is 13 residues. CDR3 DNA: TGTGCCAGCAGCCGACAGAGCACAGATACGCAGTATTTT. Protein: CASSRQSTDTQYF.

This chain connects TRBV2 to TRBJ2-7, with 10 bases that match TRBD1. Losses at the gene ends were 8 bases for V and 4 bases for J; bases not matched to a gene: 14. Germline CDR1 SNHLY, CDR2 FYNNEI. CDR3 size: 16 residues. CDR3 sequence: CASAASGRDRGYEQYF. The CDR3 nucleotides read TGTGCCAGCGCCGCCTCGGGCCGGGACAGGGGTTACGAGCAGTACTTC.

The V and J genes are TRBV5-4 and TRBJ2-5; the match to TRBD2 covers 10 bases. V trimming: 1 base; J trimming: 5 bases; junction bases outside the gene matches: 2. The CDR3 has 14 amino acids. Germline CDR1 SGHNT, CDR2 YYREEE (reference sequence). CDR3 protein: CASSLTSGTETQYF. The CDR3, as DNA: TGTGCCAGCAGCTTGACTAGCGGGACGGAGACCCAGTACTTC.